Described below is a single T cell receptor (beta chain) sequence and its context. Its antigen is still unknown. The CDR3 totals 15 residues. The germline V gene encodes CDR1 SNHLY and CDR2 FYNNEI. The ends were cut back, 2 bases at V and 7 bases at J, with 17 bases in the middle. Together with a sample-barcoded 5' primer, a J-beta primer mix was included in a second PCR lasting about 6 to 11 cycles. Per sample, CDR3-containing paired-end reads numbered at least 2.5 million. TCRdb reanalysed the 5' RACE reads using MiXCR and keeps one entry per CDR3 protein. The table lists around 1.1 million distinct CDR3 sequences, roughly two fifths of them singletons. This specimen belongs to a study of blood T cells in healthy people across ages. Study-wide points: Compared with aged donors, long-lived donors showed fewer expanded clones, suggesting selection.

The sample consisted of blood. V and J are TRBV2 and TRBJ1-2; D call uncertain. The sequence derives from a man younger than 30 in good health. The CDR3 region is CASSEIKTARRGYTF. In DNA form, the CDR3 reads TGTGCCAGCAGTGAAATTAAGACCGCGAGGCGTGGCTACACCTTC.